The present T cell receptor beta chain was sequenced within a study of spatial heterogeneity in lung cancer. The wider study: Detection consistently captured more beta-chain sequences than alpha-chain sequences.

Every individual TCR cDNA molecule carried its own unique molecular identifier, which allowed correction of PCR and sequencing errors. TCRdb redid the calling of the 5' RACE reads with MiXCR, one entry per CDR3 protein. The sample records thousands of distinct CDR3 sequences, roughly 9.8% being singletons. As concerns this clonotype: Its antigen is undetermined.

V was clipped by 4 bases and J by 7 bases; unmatched bases: 3. The CDR3 totals 13 residues. Germline-derived CDR1 and CDR2 are SGHNT and YYREEE (reference sequence). Stated time point: sample taken at primary tumor resection. Unsorted whole RNA of tumor, nontumor lung or frozen PBMC was sequenced. Study observations and caveats: Tumors with more nonsynonymous mutations had more expanded intratumoral alpha and beta TCRs. For tumor T cells, estimated coverage reached only 6% to 7% (alpha) and 11% to 15% (beta).

The V call is TRBV5-4, the J call TRBJ2-2, with 8 bases fitting TRBD1. Sample: lung tumor tissue, taken at surgery. This TCR came from a female donor with early-stage non-small cell lung cancer. The CDR3 loop reads CASSRQGSGELFF. CDR3 bases: TGTGCCAGCAGCCGACAGGGGAGCGGGGAGCTGTTTTTT.